This T cell receptor beta chain was identified during a study of identical twins. Worth noting for this clonotype: The antigen is not known.

Broader study findings: Invariant MAIT and iNKT cells could partly confound zero-insertion analyses. Memory repertoires lacked the insertion deficit that abundant cord blood beta clonotypes showed. Conclusions leaned on cross-sectional statistical analysis and did not track the same donors over time.

Template switching added a universal primer site, and cDNA bore unique molecular identifiers. MiXCR was run by TCRdb on the 5' RACE reads, yielding one entry per CDR3 protein. The sample yields 1.5 million to 2 million distinct CDR3 sequences, about 32% seen once. This receptor was obtained from a newborn girl in good health. Material: cord blood.

The DNA for the CDR3 is TGTGCCAGCAGTCTCGACCGAGGTGGCTATAATTCACCCCTCCACTTT. Its translation: CASSLDRGGYNSPLHF. The genes are TRBV6-5 and TRBJ1-6; no firm D call. In germline, CDR1 is MNHEY, CDR2 SVGAGI. The CDR3 length is 16 residues. The ends were cut back, 5 bases at V and 3 bases at J, with 14 bases in the middle.